These T cell receptor beta chains were read from a single sample in a study of CD8+CD57+ T cells in acquired aplastic anemia. Each CDR3 protein is one row after TCRdb ran MiXCR on the reads. The sample holds around 50,000 distinct CDR3 sequences; around 60% are singletons and the top ten take approximately 15%. The specimen sequenced was sorted CD4+, CD8+, or CD8+CD57+ T cells (not recorded which) from PBMCs. The receptors come from a human donor with aplastic anemia. Each CDR3 is given with its conserved first and last residue. Each record gives: V gene, D gene, J gene, clone size, CDR3 protein, CDR3 DNA. The D gene is left open where the match is weak. The listing skips clone size in some rows; elsewhere it reads once, few, many or a size class.

V: TRBV9; D: .; J: TRBJ1-1; size: .; CDR3: CASSGPNTEAFF; DNA: TGTGCCAGCAGCGGTCCAAACACTGAAGCTTTCTTT
V: TRBV2; D: .; J: TRBJ1-2; size: .; CDR3: CASSVPGSYTF; DNA: TGTGCCAGCAGTGTGCCCGGGAGCTACACCTTC
V: TRBV20-1; D: TRBD1; J: TRBJ2-1; size: many; CDR3: CSARDRVHYNEQFF; DNA: TGCAGTGCTCGGGACAGGGTTCACTACAATGAGCAGTTCTTC
V: TRBV19; D: .; J: TRBJ2-7; size: .; CDR3: CASSITGPSYEQYF; DNA: TGTGCCAGTAGTATAACGGGGCCCTCCTACGAGCAGTACTTC
V: TRBV6-1; D: TRBD2; J: TRBJ2-7; size: .; CDR3: CASSGRGYGGGIYEQYF; DNA: TGTGCCAGCAGTGGGCGGGGATATGGCGGGGGAATCTACGAGCAGTACTTC
V: TRBV7-2; D: TRBD1; J: TRBJ1-1; size: .; CDR3: CASSQEFQGAGEAFF; DNA: TGTGCCAGCAGCCAAGAATTCCAGGGGGCGGGGGAAGCTTTCTTT
V: TRBV20-1; D: TRBD2; J: TRBJ2-5; size: .; CDR3: CSALAGGQETQYF; DNA: TGCAGTGCTCTAGCGGGGGGGCAAGAGACCCAGTACTTC
V: TRBV7-9; D: .; J: TRBJ1-2; size: .; CDR3: CASSLALNYGYTF; DNA: TGTGCCAGCAGCTTGGCACTCAACTATGGCTACACCTTC
V: TRBV27; D: TRBD1; J: TRBJ2-7; size: many; CDR3: CASRQGNRDYEQYF; DNA: TGTGCCAGCAGACAGGGGAATCGGGATTACGAGCAGTACTTC
V: TRBV29-1; D: .; J: TRBJ2-2; size: many; CDR3: CSVEGPGNTGELFF; DNA: TGCAGCGTTGAAGGTCCCGGGAACACCGGGGAGCTGTTTTTT
V: TRBV7-3; D: .; J: TRBJ1-2; size: .; CDR3: CASSIDTTYGYTF; DNA: TGTGCCAGCAGCATAGACACCACCTATGGCTACACCTTC
V: TRBV11-2; D: .; J: TRBJ1-1; size: many; CDR3: CASSLAYLGHTEAFF; DNA: TGTGCCAGCAGCTTAGCCTATCTCGGACACACTGAAGCTTTCTTT
V: TRBV29-1; D: TRBD1; J: TRBJ1-2; size: medium-sized; CDR3: CSVTGTVYGYTF; DNA: TGCAGCGTGACCGGGACAGTATATGGCTACACCTTC
V: TRBV29-1; D: .; J: TRBJ2-7; size: .; CDR3: CSVGVDYEQYF; DNA: TGCAGCGTTGGGGTAGACTACGAGCAGTACTTC
V: TRBV3-1; D: .; J: TRBJ1-2; size: many; CDR3: CASTSGGTNYGYTF; DNA: TGTGCCAGCACCAGTGGGGGGACCAACTATGGCTACACCTTC
V: TRBV9; D: .; J: TRBJ2-1; size: many; CDR3: CASSVEGDYNEQFF; DNA: TGTGCCAGCAGCGTAGAAGGCGATTACAATGAGCAGTTCTTC
V: TRBV12-3/TRBV12-4; D: .; J: TRBJ1-5; size: .; CDR3: CASSYSSRRDRQPQHF; DNA: TGTGCCAGCAGTTACTCCTCCCGGAGGGATAGACAGCCCCAGCATTTT
V: TRBV12-3/TRBV12-4; D: .; J: TRBJ2-3; size: many; CDR3: CASNPSGPSTDTQYF; DNA: TGTGCCAGCAATCCGAGCGGGCCGAGCACAGATACGCAGTATTTT
V: TRBV9; D: TRBD2; J: TRBJ2-3; size: many; CDR3: CASSPGTSGGVTDTQYF; DNA: TGTGCCAGCAGCCCCGGGACTAGCGGGGGGGTCACAGATACGCAGTATTTT
V: TRBV12-3/TRBV12-4; D: .; J: TRBJ2-5; size: many; CDR3: CASSTGQETQYF; DNA: TGTGCCAGCAGTACAGGGCAAGAGACCCAGTACTTC
V: TRBV6-2/TRBV6-3; D: TRBD2; J: TRBJ2-7; size: many; CDR3: CASSPRGEGEQYF; DNA: TGTGCCAGCAGCCCTCGGGGGGAAGGCGAGCAGTACTTC
V: TRBV15; D: TRBD1; J: TRBJ1-5; size: .; CDR3: CATRQGDQPQHF; DNA: TGTGCCACCAGACAGGGGGATCAGCCCCAGCATTTT